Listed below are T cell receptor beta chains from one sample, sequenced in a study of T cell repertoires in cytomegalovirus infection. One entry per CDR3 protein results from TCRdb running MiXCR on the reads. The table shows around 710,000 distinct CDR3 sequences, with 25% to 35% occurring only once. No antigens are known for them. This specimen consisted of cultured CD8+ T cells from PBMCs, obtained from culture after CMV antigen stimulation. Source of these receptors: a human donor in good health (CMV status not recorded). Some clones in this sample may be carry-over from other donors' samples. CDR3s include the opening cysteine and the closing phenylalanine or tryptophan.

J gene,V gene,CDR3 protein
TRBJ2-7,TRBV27,CASWNRQGIGYEQYF
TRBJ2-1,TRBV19,CASSIEGENEQFF
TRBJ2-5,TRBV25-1,CASGPKTGSGETQYF
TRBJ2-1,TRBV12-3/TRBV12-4,CASSVTGYNEQFF
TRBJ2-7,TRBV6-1,CASSETRWGAYEQYF
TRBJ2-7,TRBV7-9,CASSLAWTAHYEQYF
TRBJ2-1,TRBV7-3,CASSQGDPSYNEQFF
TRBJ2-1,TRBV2,CASSGGQGYNEQFF
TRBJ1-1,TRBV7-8,CASSLSSGQLNTEAFF
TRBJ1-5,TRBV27,CASSGVGVGFQPQHF
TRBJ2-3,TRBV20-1,CSARLDVQGIFTDTQYF
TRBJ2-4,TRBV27,CASSPFATDPKYF
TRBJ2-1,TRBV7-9,CASSSRLATDNEQFF
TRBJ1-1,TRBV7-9,CASSNDRENTEAFF
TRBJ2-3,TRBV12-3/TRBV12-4,CASSLGDGGNTDTQYF
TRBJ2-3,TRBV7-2,CASSFLSGGTDTQYF
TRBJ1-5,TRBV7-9,CASSLAAQGPQHF
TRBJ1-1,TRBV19,CASTNFRGTEAFF
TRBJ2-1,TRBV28,CASSPGTMVAEQFF
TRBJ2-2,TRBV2,CASSEKTGGTGELFF
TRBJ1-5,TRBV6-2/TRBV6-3,CASSYMVMGYQPQHF
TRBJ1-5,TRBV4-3,CASSQEAGVYRNQPQHF
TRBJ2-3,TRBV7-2,CASSFFPDTQYF
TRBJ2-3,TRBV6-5,CASSLSPGRTDTQYF
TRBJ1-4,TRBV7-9,CASSHPTLPPNEKLFF
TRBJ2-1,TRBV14,CASSHGVSSYNEQFF
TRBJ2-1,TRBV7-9,CASSTTSGGIQSYNEQFF
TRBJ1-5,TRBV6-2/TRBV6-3,CASSYTKDRGPDQPQHF
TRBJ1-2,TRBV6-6,CASSYPTTGYGYTF